What follows are 27 T cell receptor beta chains derived from one specimen sequenced in a study of Graves' ophthalmopathy and Graves' hyperthyroidism. Researchers took RNA transcripts and amplified TCR beta CDR3 regions from them. The first round was an RT-PCR with HTBI primers, and the second round was a multiplex PCR. One entry per CDR3 protein results from TCRdb running MiXCR on the multiplex PCR reads. The table has about 550,000 distinct CDR3 sequences, under 45% seen once. Sequencing was performed on peripheral blood or thyroid tissue (not recorded which). These receptor sequences come from an adult man with Graves' hyperthyroidism.

In nucleotides, the CDR3 is TGTGCCACCAGTGATTCGACAGGGGTCCACGAGCAGTACTTC. Residues: CATSDSTGVHEQYF. This chain connects TRBV24-1 to TRBJ2-7; 8 bases match TRBD1. Looked up from germline, CDR1 is KGHDR and CDR2 is SFDVKD. This CDR3 contains 14 residues. V lost 2 bases to trimming and J lost 5 bases; unmatched junction nucleotides: 4.

The rearrangement joins TRBV7-2 to TRBJ1-2; the match to TRBD1 covers 7 bases. The J segment lost 4 bases and the V segment lost 2 bases, leaving 7 bases of the junction unmatched. The CDR3 has 15 residues. Germline V gene lookup returns CDR1 SGHTA and CDR2 FQGNSA. The CDR3 sequence: CASSLNQGQSYGYTF. CDR3 DNA: TGTGCCAGCAGCTTAAATCAGGGACAGTCCTATGGCTACACCTTC.

This clonotype was counted many times. This CDR3 is CASSPGRSFSGEQYF. In DNA, the CDR3 is TGTGCCAGCAGTCCTGGACGGAGCTTTAGTGGCGAGCAGTACTTC. The rearrangement links TRBV7-8 to TRBJ2-7, with no clear D. Between the trimmed V and J ends, which lost 6 bases and 6 bases, there was a span of 21 bases. The CDR3 length is 15 residues. From germline, CDR1 is SGHVS and CDR2 FQNEAQ.

This clonotype came up a few times. The V and J genes are TRBV7-9 and TRBJ2-7; TRBD2 is a possible D gene (6 bases). The germline V gene has CDR1 SEHNR and CDR2 FQNEAQ (reference sequence). V dropped 5 bases and J dropped 5 bases, with 10 bases sitting between them. CDR3 length: 12 residues. CDR3 sequence reads: CASSPGLHEQYF. Here the CDR3 DNA reads TGTGCCAGCAGCCCGGGACTCCACGAGCAGTACTTC. Based on the CDR3 plus reference TRBV7-9 and TRBJ2-7, the full variable domain is DTGVSQNPRHKITKRGQNVTFRCDPISEHNRLYWYRQTLGQGPEFLTYFQNEAQLEKSRLLSDRFSAERPKGSFSTLEIQRTEQGDSAMYLCASSPGLHEQYFGPGTRLTVT.

The genes are TRBV5-6 and TRBJ1-2; 7 bases fit TRBD1. Germline CDR1 SGHDT, CDR2 YYEEEE. This CDR3 is built from 13 residues. Trimming cost V 2 bases and J 8 bases; bases outside gene matches: 6. The CDR3 loop reads CASSFSQGEGYTF. CDR3 DNA sequence: TGTGCCAGCAGCTTTTCTCAGGGGGAGGGCTACACCTTC.

This clonotype was seen ten or more times. V is TRBV6-1 and J is TRBJ1-3; D perhaps matches TRBD1 (5 bases). The germline V and J ends were trimmed by 1 base and 0 bases, with 10 bases remaining between them. Germline assignment: CDR1 MNHNS and CDR2 SASEGT. This CDR3 has 16 amino acids. The CDR3 DNA follows: TGTGCCAGCAGTGAAGAAGGGACGTTCTCTGGAAACACCATATATTTT. This gives the protein CASSEEGTFSGNTIYF.

Of note for this clonotype: This may arise from a read error, as a much more abundant clone is one base away. The chain employs TRBV29-1 and TRBJ2-2, with D hard to call. The V and J ends lost 3 bases and 1 base respectively, with 3 bases between them. This CDR3 region has 12 residues. CDR1 and CDR2 (germline): SQVTM, ANQGSEA. CDR3 sequence: CSVDQNTGELFF. DNA for the CDR3: TGCAGCGTTGACCAGAACACCGGGGAGCTGTTTTTT.

In the case of this clonotype: A much larger clone sits a single nucleotide away, making a read error possible. This chain links TRBV2 with TRBJ1-2; D is unresolved. Per germline, CDR1 SNHLY and CDR2 FYNNEI. The length of the CDR3 is 13 residues. The CDR3: CASTEYPNHGYTF. DNA of the CDR3: TGTGCCAGCACGGAGTACCCTAACCATGGCTACACCTTC.

This clonotype was seen ten or more times. The rearrangement uses TRBV7-8 and TRBJ2-5; TRBD1 aligns across 7 bases. Germline-derived CDR1 and CDR2 are SGHVS and FQNEAQ. V lost 5 bases to trimming and J lost 5 bases; unmatched junction nucleotides: 8. The CDR3 sequence is 14 residues long. CDR3 sequence: CASSLQGLGETQYF. The CDR3 region has the DNA TGTGCCAGCAGCCTACAGGGGTTGGGGGAGACCCAGTACTTC.

This clonotype was picked up many times. The CDR3 spells CASSLSPGTEAFF. For the CDR3, the DNA is TGTGCCAGCAGCTTGTCTCCGGGCACTGAAGCTTTCTTT. The chain couples TRBV7-6 to TRBJ1-1; no reliable D call. Germline CDR1 is SGHVS and CDR2 is FNYEAQ. The CDR3 totals 13 residues. Trimming took off 3 bases at V and 4 bases at J, with 9 bases between the two ends. Looking up the rest from reference TRBV7-6 and TRBJ1-1 gives the full variable domain: GAGVSQSPRYKVTKRGQDVALRCDPISGHVSLYWYRQALGQGPEFLTYFNYEAQQDKSGLPNDRFSAERPEGSISTLTIQRTEQRDSAMYRCASSLSPGTEAFFGQGTRLTVV.

The chain is built from TRBV10-3 and TRBJ2-7; D might be TRBD1 (5 bases). The V end lost 2 bases, the J end lost 2 bases, and 7 bases lay between the germline ends. The CDR3 has 13 residues. Germline loops: CDR1 ENHRY, CDR2 SYGVKD. In DNA, the CDR3 is TGTGCCATCAGTGAGGACAGAACCTACGAGCAGTACTTC. Protein sequence: CAISEDRTYEQYF.

J is TRBJ1-6 and V is TRBV6-1, with TRBD1 as a possible D gene (5 bases). Trimming took 6 bases from V and 8 from J, leaving 35 bases between them. The CDR3 spans 21 residues. CDR1 is MNHNS, CDR2 SASEGT, per germline. This CDR3 is CASRPILSALGGVGGDSPLHF. The CDR3 coding sequence is TGTGCCAGCAGGCCCATACTAAGCGCCTTGGGGGGAGTTGGTGGCGATTCACCCCTCCACTTT.

As to this clonotype: This may come from a read error, since a much larger clone is one base off. V is TRBV19 and J is TRBJ2-7; TRBD2 matches 10 bases. CDR1 is LNHDA and CDR2 is SQIVND in the germline V gene (reference sequence). The CDR3 runs 15 residues. CDR3 in amino acids: CASGMAAGGPLEQYF. In DNA, the CDR3 is TGTGCCAGTGGTATGGCAGCGGGAGGGCCGCTCGAGCAGTACTTC.

This clonotype has a count of ten or more. V is TRBV19 and J is TRBJ1-4; 8 bases are a match to TRBD1. The CDR3 contains 14 residues. Germline V gene sequence: CDR1 LNHDA, CDR2 SQIVND (reference sequence). Losses at the gene ends were 6 bases for V and 11 bases for J; bases not matched to a gene: 11. The CDR3 loop reads CASRLGQGGNKLFF. The CDR3 DNA is TGTGCCAGTAGACTTGGACAGGGTGGGAATAAACTGTTTTTT.

The chain joins TRBV7-3 to TRBJ2-7, with D hard to call. Judging by the DNA end, TRBJ2-1 fits better; the J call may be wrong. The germline V gene encodes CDR1 SGHTA and CDR2 FQGTGA. This CDR3 has 13 residues. The chain's CDR3 is CASSLIRDNEQFF. CDR3 in DNA: TGTGCCAGCAGCTTAATACGGGACAATGAGCAGTTCTTC.

This clonotype occurred many times. V gene TRBV12-3 or TRBV12-4 combines with J gene TRBJ1-4, with no clear D. V lost 3 bases, J lost 7 bases, and 9 bases lay in between. This CDR3 spans 13 amino acids. CDR3 in DNA: TGTGCCAGCAGTTTGGGCAGTCTTGAAAAACTGTTTTTT. Residues: CASSLGSLEKLFF.

V is TRBV7-9 and J is TRBJ1-1, with a weak D call TRBD1 (5 bases). The CDR3 has 13 residues. Germline lookup yields CDR1 SEHNR and CDR2 FQNEAQ (reference sequence). V shed 1 base and J shed 6 bases, with 9 bases lying between them. The CDR3 DNA is TGTGCCAGCAGCTTAGATTGGGGGGCTGAAGCTTTCTTT. This translates into CASSLDWGAEAFF.

This clonotype was seen many times. The chain is built from TRBV19 and TRBJ1-5; D ambiguous. This CDR3 is built from 17 residues. The germline gives CDR1 LNHDA, CDR2 SQIVND (reference sequence). V was cut by 6 bases and J by 6 bases, with 24 bases left in between. The CDR3 region has the DNA TGTGCCAGTAGATACGATCGTGGCAGGTTTTTACTTCAGCCCCAGCATTTT. Residues: CASRYDRGRFLLQPQHF.

This chain links TRBV24-1 with TRBJ2-1, with TRBD2 matching over 9 bases. CDR3 length: 16 amino acids. Germline CDR1 and CDR2: KGHDR and SFDVKD. J lost 3 bases, V lost 4 bases, and 6 bases had no gene match. CDR3 sequence reads: CATSDIGTSSYNEQFF. The CDR3 DNA is TGTGCCACCAGTGACATCGGGACTAGCAGCTACAATGAGCAGTTCTTC.

At least ten counts were recorded for this clonotype. This chain joins TRBV29-1 and TRBJ2-5; TRBD2 matches at 9 bases. V dropped 0 bases and J dropped 2; count of bases not matched to a gene: 4. CDR1 is SQVTM and CDR2 is ANQGSEA in the germline V gene. This CDR3 has 15 residues. The CDR3 nucleotides read TGCAGCGTTGAAGATCTAGCGGGGCGACAAGAGACCCAGTACTTC. Translating gives CSVEDLAGRQETQYF.

This clonotype was detected ten times or more. The chain is built from TRBV7-3 and TRBJ1-6; D gene ambiguous. CDR1 and CDR2 from the germline V gene are SGHTA and FQGTGA. There are 13 residues in the CDR3. V gave up 8 bases and J gave up 7 bases, with 12 bases separating them. The CDR3 loop is CASRSVPNSPLHF. DNA for the CDR3: TGTGCCAGCCGCAGCGTTCCCAATTCACCCCTCCACTTT. The entire variable domain, with the rest obtained from reference TRBV7-3 and TRBJ1-6, is as follows: GAGVSQTPSNKVTEKGKYVELRCDPISGHTALYWYRQSLGQGPEFLIYFQGTGAADDSGLPNDRFFAVRPEGSVSTLKIQRTERGDSAVYLCASRSVPNSPLHFGNGTRLTVT.

This clonotype was observed at least ten times. The chain couples TRBV7-3 to TRBJ2-5, with 7 bases matching TRBD1. Germline V lookup: CDR1 SGHTA, CDR2 FQGTGA. J was trimmed by 4 bases and V by 4 bases; bases with no gene match: 6. This CDR3 has 14 amino acids. The DNA of the CDR3 is TGTGCCAGCAGCTCAAACAGGGGTCCAGAGACCCAGTACTTC. This codes for CASSSNRGPETQYF.

The genes are TRBV15 and TRBJ1-2; D might be TRBD1 (6 bases). This CDR3 has 13 residues. V gave up 4 bases and J gave up 7 bases, with 13 bases separating them. Germline V gene sequence: CDR1 LNHNV, CDR2 YYDKDF (reference sequence). This CDR3 reads CATSIRQDSGYTF. CDR3 sequence (DNA): TGTGCCACCAGCATACGACAGGATTCTGGCTACACCTTC.

The chain carries TRBV7-9 and TRBJ1-5; TRBD1 matches 8 bases. CDR3 length: 18 amino acids. Germline CDR1 and CDR2: SEHNR and FQNEAQ (reference sequence). J lost 3 bases, V lost 0 bases, and 10 bases had no gene match. CDR3 coding DNA: TGTGCCAGCAGCTTAGCGAGAGCCGGACAGGGCTTCAATCAGCCCCAGCATTTT. This translates into CASSLARAGQGFNQPQHF.

The chain has TRBV20-1 and TRBJ1-5; 9 bases are shared with TRBD1. Losses at the gene ends were 5 bases for V and 3 bases for J; bases not matched to a gene: 11. The CDR3 is 16 amino acids. CDR1 DFQATT and CDR2 SNEGSKA come from the germline V gene (reference sequence). CDR3 DNA sequence: TGCAGTGCTGGACCGGGACAGGGCCTCTACAATCAGCCCCAGCATTTT. It yields the protein CSAGPGQGLYNQPQHF.

The chain combines TRBV14 with TRBJ2-3, with D unresolved. This CDR3 is 14 amino acids long. Trimming pared 0 bases from V and 6 bases from J, leaving 10 bases between. Germline assignment: CDR1 SGHDN and CDR2 FVKESK. The CDR3 DNA follows: TGTGCCAGCAGCCAAGACAGCTTTGTTGATACGCAGTATTTT. As protein: CASSQDSFVDTQYF.

This clonotype was detected a few times. The V and J genes are TRBV7-8 and TRBJ2-2; 9 bases match TRBD1. The CDR3 consists of 18 residues. Germline CDR1 and CDR2: SGHVS and FQNEAQ. Germline trimming cut 4 bases from V and 6 bases from J; bases unmatched to any gene: 15. DNA for the CDR3: TGTGCCAGCAGCTCCCGGCACACAGGGGGCAATTTGGCCGGGGAGCTGTTTTTT. Residues: CASSSRHTGGNLAGELFF. The complete variable domain, with remaining parts taken from reference TRBV7-8 and TRBJ2-2, reads GAGVSQSPRYKVAKRGQDVALRCDPISGHVSLFWYQQALGQGPEFLTYFQNEAQLDKSGLPSDRFFAERPEGSVSTLKIQRTQQEDSAVYLCASSSRHTGGNLAGELFFGEGSRLTVL.